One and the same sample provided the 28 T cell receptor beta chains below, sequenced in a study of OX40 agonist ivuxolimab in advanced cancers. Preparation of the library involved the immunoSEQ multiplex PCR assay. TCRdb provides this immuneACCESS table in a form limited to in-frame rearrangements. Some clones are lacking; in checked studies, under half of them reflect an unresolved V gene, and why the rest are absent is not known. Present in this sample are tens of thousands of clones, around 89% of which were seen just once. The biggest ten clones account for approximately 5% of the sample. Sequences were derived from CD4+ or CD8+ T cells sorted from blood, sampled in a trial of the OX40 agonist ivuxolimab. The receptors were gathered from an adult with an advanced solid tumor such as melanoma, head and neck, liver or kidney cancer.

The CDR3 DNA follows: TGTGCCAGCAGAGATATACAGGAGTCACCCCTCCACTTT. It encodes CASRDIQESPLHF. The V call is TRBV27, the J call TRBJ1-6; possibly TRBD1 for D (5 bases). The ends were cut back, 6 bases at V and 10 bases at J, with 13 bases in the middle. The CDR3 loop spans 13 amino acids. Per germline, CDR1 MNHEY and CDR2 SMNVEV (reference sequence).

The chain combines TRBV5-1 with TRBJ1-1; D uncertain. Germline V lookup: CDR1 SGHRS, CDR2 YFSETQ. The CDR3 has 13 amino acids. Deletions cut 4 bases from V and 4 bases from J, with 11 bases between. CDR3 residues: CASSGVRATEAFF. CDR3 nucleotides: TGCGCCAGCAGCGGGGTTAGGGCCACTGAAGCTTTCTTT. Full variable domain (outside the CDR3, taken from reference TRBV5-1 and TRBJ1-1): KAGVTQTPRYLIKTRGQQVTLSCSPISGHRSVSWYQQTPGQGLQFLFEYFSETQRNKGNFPGRFSGRQFSNSRSEMNVSTLELGDSALYLCASSGVRATEAFFGQGTRLTVV.

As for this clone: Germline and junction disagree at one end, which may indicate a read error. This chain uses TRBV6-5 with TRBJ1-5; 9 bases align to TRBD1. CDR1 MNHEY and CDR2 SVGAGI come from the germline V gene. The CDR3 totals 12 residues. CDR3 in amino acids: CASSFDRGSWQF. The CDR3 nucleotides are TGTGCCAGCAGTTTTGACAGGGGGTCATGGCAGTTT.

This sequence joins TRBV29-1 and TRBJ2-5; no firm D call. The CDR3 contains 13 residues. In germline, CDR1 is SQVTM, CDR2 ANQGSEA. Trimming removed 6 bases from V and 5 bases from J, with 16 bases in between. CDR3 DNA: TGCAGCGTCCCGGACCCTATGCGGGAGACCCAGTACTTC. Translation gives CSVPDPMRETQYF.

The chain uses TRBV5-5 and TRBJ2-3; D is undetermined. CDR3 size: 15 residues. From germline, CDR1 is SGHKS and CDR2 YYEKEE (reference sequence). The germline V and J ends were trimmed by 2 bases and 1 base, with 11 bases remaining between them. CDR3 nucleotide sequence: TGTGCCAGCAGCTTAGGACCTTCGGGCACAGATACGCAGTATTTT. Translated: CASSLGPSGTDTQYF.

CDR3 sequence reads: CASSPGKGMNTEAFF. CDR3 coding DNA: TGTGCCAGCTCACCAGGGAAGGGCATGAACACTGAAGCTTTCTTT. V is TRBV18 and J is TRBJ1-1, with D uncertain. This CDR3 spans 15 amino acids. Trimming stripped 2 bases from V and 0 bases from J, with 10 bases between. Per the germline V gene, CDR1 is KGHSH and CDR2 is LQKENI.

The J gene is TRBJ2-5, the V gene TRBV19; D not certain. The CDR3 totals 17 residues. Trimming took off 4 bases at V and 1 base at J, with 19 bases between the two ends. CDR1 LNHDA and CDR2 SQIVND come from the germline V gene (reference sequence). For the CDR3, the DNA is TGTGCCAGTAGTACCCCGGACGGACCGGCTTTCCAAGAGACCCAGTACTTC. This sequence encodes CASSTPDGPAFQETQYF. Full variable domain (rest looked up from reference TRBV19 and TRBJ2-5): DGGITQSPKYLFRKEGQNVTLSCEQNLNHDAMYWYRQDPGQGLRLIYYSQIVNDFQKGDIAEGYSVSREKKESFPLTVTSAQKNPTAFYLCASSTPDGPAFQETQYFGPGTRLLVL.

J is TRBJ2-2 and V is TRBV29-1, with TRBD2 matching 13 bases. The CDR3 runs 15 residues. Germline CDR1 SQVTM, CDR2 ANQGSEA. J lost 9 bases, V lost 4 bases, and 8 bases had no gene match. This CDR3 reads CSVVTGLAGVRELFF. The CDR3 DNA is TGCAGCGTTGTAACTGGACTAGCGGGAGTCAGGGAGCTGTTTTTT.

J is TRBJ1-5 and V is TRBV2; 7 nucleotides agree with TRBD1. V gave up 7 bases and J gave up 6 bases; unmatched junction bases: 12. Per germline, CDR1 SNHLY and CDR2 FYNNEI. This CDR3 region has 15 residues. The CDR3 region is CASTGQALAIQPQHF. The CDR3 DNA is TGTGCCAGCACAGGACAGGCGCTCGCCATTCAGCCCCAGCATTTT.

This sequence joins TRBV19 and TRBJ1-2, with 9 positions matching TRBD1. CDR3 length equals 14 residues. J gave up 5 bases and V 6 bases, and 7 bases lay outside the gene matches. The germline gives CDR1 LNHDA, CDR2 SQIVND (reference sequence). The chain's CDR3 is CASRQTGQGYGYTF. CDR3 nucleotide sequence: TGTGCCAGTAGACAAACGGGACAGGGATATGGCTACACCTTC. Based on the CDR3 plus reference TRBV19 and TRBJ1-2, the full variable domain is DGGITQSPKYLFRKEGQNVTLSCEQNLNHDAMYWYRQDPGQGLRLIYYSQIVNDFQKGDIAEGYSVSREKKESFPLTVTSAQKNPTAFYLCASRQTGQGYGYTFGSGTRLTVV.

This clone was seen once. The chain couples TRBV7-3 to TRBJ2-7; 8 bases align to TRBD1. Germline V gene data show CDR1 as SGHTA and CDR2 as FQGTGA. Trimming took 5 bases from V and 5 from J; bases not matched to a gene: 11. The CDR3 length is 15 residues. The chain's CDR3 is CASSLDRDRIHEQYF. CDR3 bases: TGTGCCAGCAGCCTCGATCGGGACAGGATCCACGAGCAGTACTTC.

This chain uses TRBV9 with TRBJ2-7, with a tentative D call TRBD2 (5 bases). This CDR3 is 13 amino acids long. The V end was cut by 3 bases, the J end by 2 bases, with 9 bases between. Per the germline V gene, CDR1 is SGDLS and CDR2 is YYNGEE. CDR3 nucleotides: TGTGCCAGCAGCGCCACGGGGACCTACGAGCAGTACTTC. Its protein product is CASSATGTYEQYF.

The CDR3 DNA reads TGTGCCAGCAGCGCTCCCACCTCTGACAAATACGAGCAGTACTTC. Its protein is CASSAPTSDKYEQYF. This chain joins TRBV9 and TRBJ2-7; D uncertain. Germline values: CDR1 SGDLS, CDR2 YYNGEE. The CDR3 consists of 15 residues. Between the trimmed V and J ends, which lost 3 bases and 4 bases, there was a span of 17 bases.

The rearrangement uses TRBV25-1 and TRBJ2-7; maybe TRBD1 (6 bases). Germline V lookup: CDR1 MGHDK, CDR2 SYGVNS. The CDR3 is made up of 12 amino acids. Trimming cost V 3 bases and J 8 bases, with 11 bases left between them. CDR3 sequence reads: CASSDRDTKQYF. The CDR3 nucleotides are TGTGCCAGCAGTGACCGGGACACCAAGCAGTACTTC.

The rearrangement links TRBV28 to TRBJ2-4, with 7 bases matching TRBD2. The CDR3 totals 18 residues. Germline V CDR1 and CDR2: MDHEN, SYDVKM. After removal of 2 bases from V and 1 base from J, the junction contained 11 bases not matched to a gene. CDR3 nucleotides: TGTGCCAGCAGTTTAGTGACTAGCCCTGCTGAGGCCAAAAACATTCAGTACTTC. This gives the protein CASSLVTSPAEAKNIQYF.

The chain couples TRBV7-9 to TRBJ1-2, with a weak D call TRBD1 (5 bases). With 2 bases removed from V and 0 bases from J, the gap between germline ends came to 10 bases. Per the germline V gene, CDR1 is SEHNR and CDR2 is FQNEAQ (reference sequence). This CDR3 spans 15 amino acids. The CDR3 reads CASSLMGPSNYGYTF. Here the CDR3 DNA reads TGTGCCAGCAGCTTAATGGGACCCTCTAACTATGGCTACACCTTC.

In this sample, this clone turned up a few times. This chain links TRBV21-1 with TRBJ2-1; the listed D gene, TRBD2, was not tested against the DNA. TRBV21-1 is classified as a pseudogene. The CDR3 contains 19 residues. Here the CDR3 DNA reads TGTGCCAGCAGCCCAAAAAGGGACTTTTCCCCTAGTTCCTACAATGAGCAGTTCTTC. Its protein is CASSPKRDFSPSSYNEQFF.

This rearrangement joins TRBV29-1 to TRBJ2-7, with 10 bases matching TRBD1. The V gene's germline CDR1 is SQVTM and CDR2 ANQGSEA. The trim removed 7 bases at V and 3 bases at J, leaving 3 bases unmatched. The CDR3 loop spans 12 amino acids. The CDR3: CSAGQGGYEQYF. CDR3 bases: TGCAGCGCTGGACAGGGGGGCTACGAGCAGTACTTC.

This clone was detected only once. CDR3 sequence (DNA): TGTGCCACCAGCAGAGAGGGGGAAAAACTGTTTTTT. This gives the protein CATSREGEKLFF. This sequence joins TRBV15 and TRBJ1-4; D is unresolved. The ends were cut back, 0 bases at V and 8 bases at J, with 4 bases in the middle. The length of the CDR3 is 12 residues. The germline gives CDR1 LNHNV, CDR2 YYDKDF (reference sequence).

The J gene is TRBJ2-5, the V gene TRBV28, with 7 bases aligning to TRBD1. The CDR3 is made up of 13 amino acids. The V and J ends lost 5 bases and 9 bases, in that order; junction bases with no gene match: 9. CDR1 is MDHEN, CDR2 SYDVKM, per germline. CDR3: CASSRQGTSSQYF. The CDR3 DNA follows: TGTGCCAGCAGTCGACAGGGAACGAGTTCCCAGTACTTC. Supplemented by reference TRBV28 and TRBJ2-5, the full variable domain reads DVKVTQSSRYLVKRTGEKVFLECVQDMDHENMFWYRQDPGLGLRLIYFSYDVKMKEKGDIPEGYSVSREKKERFSLILESASTNQTSMYLCASSRQGTSSQYFGPGTRLLVL.

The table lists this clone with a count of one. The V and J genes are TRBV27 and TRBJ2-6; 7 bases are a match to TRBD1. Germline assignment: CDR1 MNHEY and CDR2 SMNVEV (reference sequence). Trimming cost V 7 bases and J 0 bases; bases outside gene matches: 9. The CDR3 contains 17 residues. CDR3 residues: CASTLGGQISGANVLTF. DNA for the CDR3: TGTGCCAGCACCTTAGGGGGACAGATCTCTGGGGCCAACGTCCTGACTTTC.

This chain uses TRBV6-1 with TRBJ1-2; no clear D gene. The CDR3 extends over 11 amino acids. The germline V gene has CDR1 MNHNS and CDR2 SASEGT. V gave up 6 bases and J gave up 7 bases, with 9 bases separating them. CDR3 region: CASRKEGGYTF. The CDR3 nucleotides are TGTGCCAGCAGGAAAGAGGGTGGCTACACCTTC.

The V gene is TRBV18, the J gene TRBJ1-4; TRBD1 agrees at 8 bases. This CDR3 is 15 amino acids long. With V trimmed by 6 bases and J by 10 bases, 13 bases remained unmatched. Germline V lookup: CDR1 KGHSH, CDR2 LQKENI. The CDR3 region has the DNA TGTGCCAGCTCGGAAGAGACAGGGGAATCTGGAAAACTGTTTTTT. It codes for CASSEETGESGKLFF.

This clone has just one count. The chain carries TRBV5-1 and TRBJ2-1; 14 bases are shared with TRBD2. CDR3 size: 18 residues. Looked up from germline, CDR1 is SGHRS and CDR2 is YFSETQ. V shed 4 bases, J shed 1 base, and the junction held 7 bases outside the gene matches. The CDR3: CASSLFRTSGRSYNEQFF. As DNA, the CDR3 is TGCGCCAGCAGCCTCTTTAGGACTAGCGGGAGGTCCTACAATGAGCAGTTCTTC.

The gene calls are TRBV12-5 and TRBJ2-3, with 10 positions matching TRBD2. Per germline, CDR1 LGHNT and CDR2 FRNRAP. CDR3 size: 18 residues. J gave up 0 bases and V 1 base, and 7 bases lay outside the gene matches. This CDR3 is CASGLGLGLADSTDTQYF. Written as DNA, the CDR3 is TGTGCTAGTGGTTTGGGTCTCGGACTAGCGGATAGCACAGATACGCAGTATTTT.

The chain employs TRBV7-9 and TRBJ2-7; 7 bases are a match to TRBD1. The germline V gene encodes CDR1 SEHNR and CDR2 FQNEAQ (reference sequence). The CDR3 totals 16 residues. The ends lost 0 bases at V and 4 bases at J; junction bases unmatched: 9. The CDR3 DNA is TGTGCCAGCAGCTTAGCAGGGGCCCCCAGGGGGTACGAGCAGTACTTC. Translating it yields CASSLAGAPRGYEQYF.

The CDR3 bases are TGTGCCAGCAGCGCCCGACTAGCGGGAGGCTCCGAGCAGTACTTC. Amino acids: CASSARLAGGSEQYF. The V gene is TRBV21-1, the J gene TRBJ2-7; the table's D call of TRBD2 was not tested on the DNA. TRBV21-1 is shown as a pseudogene. This CDR3 has 15 residues.

DNA of the CDR3: TGTGCCAGCTCCAGGGTGTATGGCGGGGAGCTGTTTTTT. It specifies CASSRVYGGELFF. V usage is TRBV18 and J usage is TRBJ2-2, with D tentatively TRBD1 (5 bases). CDR3 length: 13 amino acids. Deletions cut 6 bases from V and 7 bases from J, with 12 bases between. The germline gives CDR1 KGHSH, CDR2 LQKENI.